Below are 10 T cell receptor beta chains sequenced from a single sample in a study of human T cells and chemical hapten exposure. TCRdb reprocessed the RACE reads with MiXCR, giving one entry per CDR3 protein. The sample lists tens of thousands of distinct CDR3 sequences, roughly 10% occurring once. Described time point: patch test 2, 6 weeks after DPC sensitization. Treatment of the sample: therapeutic diphenylcyclopropenone sensitization with weekly scalp DPC. The sequencing used whole blood, collected in connection with sensitization to the hapten diphenylcyclopropenone (DPC). These receptors were obtained from a woman aged 25 to 39 with alopecia areata. Some clones in this sample may be carry-over from other donors' samples.

This clonotype was observed at least ten times. The chain links TRBV2 to TRBJ1-5; the D gene is possibly TRBD1 (5 bases). Germline values: CDR1 SNHLY, CDR2 FYNNEI. The ends were cut back, 3 bases at V and 4 bases at J, with 10 bases in the middle. The length of the CDR3 is 14 residues. CDR3 coding DNA: TGTGCCAGCAGTGAGGCGACAGCGAATCAGCCCCAGCATTTT. Its translation: CASSEATANQPQHF. The full variable domain, completed using reference TRBV2 and TRBJ1-5, is EPEVTQTPSHQVTQMGQEVILRCVPISNHLYFYWYRQILGQKVEFLVSFYNNEISEKSEIFDDQFSVERPDGSNFTLKIRSTKLEDSAMYFCASSEATANQPQHFGDGTRLSIL.

This rearrangement joins TRBV5-1 to TRBJ2-1; no reliable D call. Trimming left V 0 bases short and J 6 bases short, with 7 bases between. Germline CDR1 reads SGHRS; CDR2 reads YFSETQ. The CDR3 runs to 13 residues. The CDR3 region has the DNA TGCGCCAGCAGCTTGGGACCTTCCAATGAGCAGTTCTTC. Translating gives CASSLGPSNEQFF.

In this sample, this clonotype turned up many times. CDR3 sequence reads: CASSDQAGAYGYTF. CDR3 DNA sequence: TGTGCCAGCAGCGACCAAGCAGGGGCCTATGGCTACACCTTC. This chain links TRBV11-2 with TRBJ1-2, with D possibly being TRBD1 (6 bases). Trimming pared 5 bases from V and 4 bases from J, leaving 14 bases between. CDR3 length equals 14 residues. The germline V gene encodes CDR1 SGHAT and CDR2 FQNNGV.

This clonotype was recorded at least ten times. The chain recombines TRBV4-1 with TRBJ1-1; D gene ambiguous. Trimming left V 0 bases short and J 7 bases short, with 12 bases between. There are 14 residues in the CDR3. Germline lookup yields CDR1 MGHRA and CDR2 YSYEKL. The CDR3 nucleotides are TGCGCCAGCAGCCAAGATCCGTCAAGATTTGAAGCTTTCTTT. Residues: CASSQDPSRFEAFF.

This clonotype was recorded many times. The rearrangement joins TRBV9 to TRBJ1-3; D gene ambiguous. The V gene lost 3 bases and the J gene lost 0 bases, with 10 bases spanning the gap. The CDR3 is 15 amino acids. The germline CDR1 and CDR2 sequences are SGDLS and YYNGEE. CDR3 nucleotide sequence: TGTGCCAGCAGCGGTTCCAACCCCTCTGGAAACACCATATATTTT. Protein sequence: CASSGSNPSGNTIYF.

This clonotype was seen ten or more times. The V call is TRBV10-3, the J call TRBJ1-2; D may be TRBD1 (6 bases). This CDR3 region has 15 residues. Looked up from germline, CDR1 is ENHRY and CDR2 is SYGVKD. V was trimmed by 0 bases and J by 2 bases, leaving 10 bases between them. The CDR3 loop reads CAISESPDRNYGYTF. As DNA, the CDR3 is TGTGCCATCAGTGAGTCGCCGGACAGAAACTATGGCTACACCTTC.

This clonotype showed up just a few times. CDR3 nucleotide sequence: TGTGCCACCAGCAGAGATGAAGGATACTACGAGCAGTACTTC. It yields the protein CATSRDEGYYEQYF. This chain links TRBV15 with TRBJ2-7; D is uncertain. CDR1 and CDR2 (germline): LNHNV, YYDKDF (reference sequence). Trimming removed 0 bases at V and 3 bases at J, with 9 bases between. There are 14 residues in the CDR3.

CDR3 sequence reads: CSVGEDTIYF. The CDR3, as DNA: TGCAGCGTTGGAGAGGACACCATATATTTT. The chain couples TRBV29-1 to TRBJ1-3; D is ambiguous. The CDR3 is 10 residues long. CDR1 SQVTM and CDR2 ANQGSEA come from the germline V gene. V was shortened by 4 bases and J by 8 bases, with 6 bases between the two germline ends.

This clonotype has a count of ten or more. The chain employs TRBV3-1 and TRBJ1-1; D gene ambiguous. Per the germline V gene, CDR1 is LGHDT and CDR2 is YNNKEL (reference sequence). V was shortened by 2 bases and J by 5 bases, with 6 bases between the two germline ends. The CDR3 extends over 12 amino acids. As DNA, the CDR3 is TGTGCCAGCAGCCAACGTTCAACTGAAGCTTTCTTT. Translating gives CASSQRSTEAFF.

There are many counts of this clonotype. This chain joins TRBV3-1 and TRBJ1-4, with 7 positions matching TRBD1. The germline V gene has CDR1 LGHDT and CDR2 YNNKEL (reference sequence). V lost 5 bases, J lost 8 bases, and 2 bases stayed unmatched. The CDR3 contains 12 residues. CDR3 in amino acids: CASSRGQEKLFF. The DNA for the CDR3 is TGTGCCAGCAGCAGGGGGCAGGAAAAACTGTTTTTT.